These 21 T cell receptor beta chains were all obtained from the same sample, sequenced in a study of blood T cell repertoires in COVID-19. Only in-frame clones appear in the TCRdb table, and some are missing; sequencing was by immunoSEQ multiplex PCR. Among 260,000 or so clones listed, about nine tenths were seen once. Sequencing input: PBMCs or T cells enriched from blood (not recorded which). The receptors were sampled from a woman aged 25 to 39 with acute COVID-19.

The gene calls are TRBV2 and TRBJ1-4; D unresolved. Trimming cost V 6 bases and J 4 bases, with 6 bases left between them. This CDR3 contains 12 residues. From germline, CDR1 is SNHLY and CDR2 FYNNEI. The CDR3 sequence is CASRQNNEKLFF. In nucleotides, the CDR3 is TGTGCCAGCAGACAGAATAATGAAAAACTGTTTTTT.

The rearrangement links TRBV12-5 to TRBJ1-1, with D hard to call. Germline values: CDR1 LGHNT, CDR2 FRNRAP. V lost 0 bases and J lost 10, with 12 bases in between. This CDR3 spans 13 amino acids. CDR3 bases: TGTGCTAGTGGTTTGGTAAGTTCTGGGCGAGCTTTCTTT. Translated: CASGLVSSGRAFF.

The chain employs TRBV7-2 and TRBJ1-2; 8 bases fit TRBD1. The CDR3 has 14 amino acids. The germline V gene has CDR1 SGHTA and CDR2 FQGNSA. V lost 4 bases and J lost 4; bases outside the gene matches: 5. CDR3 bases: TGTGCCAGCAGCTACAGGGGGGCGAGCTATGGCTACACCTTC. It specifies CASSYRGASYGYTF.

The chain employs TRBV27 and TRBJ1-1, with 9 nucleotides matching TRBD1. J was trimmed by 4 bases and V by 3 bases; bases with no gene match: 3. There are 14 residues in the CDR3. Germline V gives CDR1 MNHEY, CDR2 SMNVEV (reference sequence). The CDR3 spells CASSFGTGSTEAFF. Here the CDR3 DNA reads TGTGCCAGCAGTTTTGGGACAGGGAGCACTGAAGCTTTCTTT.

The chain combines TRBV10-3 with TRBJ2-2; 10 bases are a match to TRBD1. Germline V lookup: CDR1 ENHRY, CDR2 SYGVKD. Trimming cost V 9 bases and J 2 bases; bases outside gene matches: 6. This CDR3 has 15 residues. CDR3 in DNA: TGTGCCATACGACAGGGGGCAAGTAACACCGGGGAGCTGTTTTTT. Residues: CAIRQGASNTGELFF.

The gene calls are TRBV27 and TRBJ1-5, with D hard to call. CDR1 and CDR2 from the germline V gene are MNHEY and SMNVEV (reference sequence). The CDR3 extends over 15 amino acids. Trimming left V 2 bases short and J 3 bases short, with 11 bases between. The CDR3 nucleotides are TGTGCCAGCAGTTTAGCCGCGGGGTCCAATCAGCCCCAGCATTTT. This gives the protein CASSLAAGSNQPQHF.

The chain combines TRBV20-1 with TRBJ2-5, with 9 nucleotides matching TRBD2. Germline-derived CDR1 and CDR2 are DFQATT and SNEGSKA (reference sequence). The trim removed 3 bases at V and 0 bases at J, leaving 17 bases unmatched. The CDR3 is 19 residues long. CDR3 sequence reads: CSASQFVGSASGDQETQYF. The CDR3 region has the DNA TGCAGTGCTAGTCAGTTTGTTGGGTCGGCTAGCGGGGACCAAGAGACCCAGTACTTC.

The rearrangement joins TRBV19 to TRBJ1-6; unclear D gene. V gave up 1 base and J gave up 5 bases, with 6 bases separating them. Per germline, CDR1 LNHDA and CDR2 SQIVND (reference sequence). The CDR3 is 14 amino acids. CDR3 amino acids: CASSIGGNNSPLHF. The CDR3 region has the DNA TGTGCCAGTAGTATAGGCGGCAATAATTCACCCCTCCACTTT.

V and J are TRBV2 and TRBJ1-2; 8 bases are a match to TRBD1. Trimming removed 2 bases from V and 4 bases from J; junction bases left unmatched: 3. The CDR3 has 14 residues. CDR1 is SNHLY and CDR2 is FYNNEI in the germline V gene. CDR3 nucleotide sequence: TGTGCCAGCAGTGAAACTCAGGGGGCCTATGGCTACACCTTC. As protein: CASSETQGAYGYTF. The full variable domain, completed using reference TRBV2 and TRBJ1-2, is EPEVTQTPSHQVTQMGQEVILRCVPISNHLYFYWYRQILGQKVEFLVSFYNNEISEKSEIFDDQFSVERPDGSNFTLKIRSTKLEDSAMYFCASSETQGAYGYTFGSGTRLTVV.

The rearrangement links TRBV7-6 to TRBJ1-2; D ambiguous. The CDR3 is 12 amino acids. Germline CDR1 SGHVS, CDR2 FNYEAQ. V was trimmed by 1 base and J by 8 bases, leaving 8 bases between them. As DNA, the CDR3 is TGTGCCAGCAGCTTAGGGCGGGAAGGCTACACCTTC. Protein: CASSLGREGYTF.

The chain employs TRBV5-1 and TRBJ2-5; 8 positions match TRBD1. Trimming removed 0 bases from V and 5 bases from J; junction bases left unmatched: 6. The V gene's germline CDR1 is SGHRS and CDR2 YFSETQ. The CDR3 is made up of 15 amino acids. This CDR3 reads CASSLGGQVGETQYF. The CDR3 DNA is TGCGCCAGCAGCTTGGGGGGACAGGTTGGGGAGACCCAGTACTTC.

The chain employs TRBV5-6 and TRBJ2-2; 9 bases align to TRBD2. Unmatched junction bases numbered 10, after V lost 4 bases and J lost 3 bases. The CDR3 runs to 17 residues. Germline values: CDR1 SGHDT, CDR2 YYEEEE. The CDR3 sequence: CASSPGGASGDTGELFF. CDR3 sequence (DNA): TGTGCCAGCAGCCCGGGGGGGGCTAGCGGGGACACCGGGGAGCTGTTTTTT.

The V gene is TRBV6-2 or TRBV6-3, the J gene TRBJ2-3; 9 bases are shared with TRBD2. Losses at the gene ends were 2 bases for V and 1 base for J; bases not matched to a gene: 4. The CDR3 consists of 16 residues. The germline CDR1 and CDR2 sequences are MNHEY and SVGEGT. The DNA of the CDR3 is TGTGCCAGCAGTTACGAGGGCGGGGGGGGCACAGATACGCAGTATTTT. This sequence encodes CASSYEGGGGTDTQYF.

This clone turned up a few times. The J gene is TRBJ2-3, the V gene TRBV14; perhaps TRBD1 as D (6 bases). The germline gives CDR1 SGHDN, CDR2 FVKESK. The CDR3 spans 16 residues. The V end lost 5 bases, the J end lost 3 bases, and 18 bases lay between the germline ends. The CDR3 DNA reads TGTGCCAGCAGCTTTCAAACAGGGAGTAGTACAGATACGCAGTATTTT. It encodes CASSFQTGSSTDTQYF. The full variable domain, completed using reference TRBV14 and TRBJ2-3, is EAGVTQFPSHSVIEKGQTVTLRCDPISGHDNLYWYRRVMGKEIKFLLHFVKESKQDESGMPNNRFLAERTGGTYSTLKVQPAELEDSGVYFCASSFQTGSSTDTQYFGPGTRLTVL.

V gene TRBV19 combines with J gene TRBJ1-3; no clear D. The CDR3 consists of 14 residues. V was cut by 1 base and J by 3 bases, with 7 bases left in between. Germline lookup yields CDR1 LNHDA and CDR2 SQIVND (reference sequence). Here the CDR3 reads CASSIGQRGNTIYF. In nucleotides, the CDR3 is TGTGCCAGTAGTATAGGACAACGTGGAAACACCATATATTTT.

The rearrangement joins TRBV6-4 to TRBJ2-1, with TRBD2 matching 11 bases. This CDR3 contains 15 residues. The V and J ends lost 6 bases and 6 bases, in that order; junction bases with no gene match: 7. Germline V gene data show CDR1 as MRHNA and CDR2 as SNTAGT. The CDR3, as DNA: TGTGCCAGCAGAAGCACTAGCGGGGGTGGCAATGAGCAGTTCTTC. Translating gives CASRSTSGGGNEQFF.

This clone was recorded only once. The V gene is TRBV2, the J gene TRBJ2-2, with TRBD1 as a possible D gene (5 bases). V shed 5 bases and J shed 5 bases, with 12 bases lying between them. This CDR3 comprises 14 residues. CDR1 and CDR2 from the germline V gene are SNHLY and FYNNEI. This chain's CDR3 is CASSQNSGTGELFF. The CDR3 DNA follows: TGTGCCAGCAGTCAAAATTCAGGGACCGGGGAGCTGTTTTTT.

The V call is TRBV20-1, the J call TRBJ2-5, with D perhaps matching TRBD2 (6 bases). Germline V gene lookup returns CDR1 DFQATT and CDR2 SNEGSKA (reference sequence). The CDR3 is 12 residues long. Trimming took off 3 bases at V and 5 bases at J, with 10 bases between the two ends. CDR3 nucleotides: TGCAGTGCTAGTTCGGGGGTCGAGACCCAGTACTTC. Translation: CSASSGVETQYF.

J is TRBJ1-1 and V is TRBV2; 7 bases fit TRBD1. The CDR3 is 15 residues long. With 7 bases clipped from V and 1 base from J, the junction kept 9 bases outside the gene matches. Per germline, CDR1 SNHLY and CDR2 FYNNEI. CDR3 bases: TGTGCCAGCACAGAGTCGACAGGGTGGAACACTGAAGCTTTCTTT. This translates into CASTESTGWNTEAFF.

V and J are TRBV5-6 and TRBJ1-3; TRBD1 matches 8 bases. The CDR3 loop spans 15 amino acids. Germline-derived CDR1 and CDR2 are SGHDT and YYEEEE. Trimming removed 2 bases from V and 4 bases from J; junction bases left unmatched: 5. CDR3 protein: CASSFGQGSGNTIYF. DNA for the CDR3: TGTGCCAGCAGCTTCGGACAGGGATCCGGAAACACCATATATTTT.

The chain employs TRBV4-1 and TRBJ2-7, with TRBD1 as a possible D gene (6 bases). The CDR3 has 13 residues. CDR1 is MGHRA and CDR2 is YSYEKL in the germline V gene. The V and J ends lost 0 bases and 10 bases respectively, with 13 bases between them. The CDR3 is CASSQDSRGQQYF. The DNA of the CDR3 is TGCGCCAGCAGCCAAGATTCGAGGGGACAACAGTACTTC.